This T cell receptor (beta chain) is from a study of T cell repertoires in aging, cancer and after chemotherapy. Looking at the study overall: Pre- and post-chemotherapy samples were paired from chronic lymphocytic leukemia patients treated with fludarabine- or bendamustine-based regimens.

Peripheral blood genomic DNA, not sorted cells or RNA, was the template. V lost 0 bases and J lost 2; bases outside the gene matches: 3. The CDR3 spans 16 residues. The germline CDR1 and CDR2 sequences are SGHNT and YYREEE (reference sequence). Multiplex touch-down PCR with TRB-A/B primers amplified rearranged V-D-J TRB sequences. TCRdb reanalysed the multiplex PCR reads using MiXCR and keeps one entry per CDR3 protein. The sample has about 860 distinct CDR3 sequences; about 28% are singletons. The study's findings and limits: Loss of evenness, beyond lost richness, contributed to age-related TCR diversity decline in cancer patients. Median generation probability rose over the chemotherapy interval in each cancer cohort, suggesting rebound thymic output. Compared with age-matched healthy donors, untreated hematological or solid cancer patients showed higher blood TCR clonality.

By sample fraction, this clonotype is large. No antigen is known for it. Sequenced input: blood. This chain links TRBV5-4 with TRBJ2-2, with 8 bases fitting TRBD1. The sequence came from a human donor with a blood cancer. The CDR3 DNA is TGTGCCAGCAGCTTGGGGCAGGGGGCTAACACCGGGGAGCTGTTTTTT. The encoded protein is CASSLGQGANTGELFF. The entire variable domain, with the rest obtained from reference TRBV5-4 and TRBJ2-2, is as follows: ETGVTQSPTHLIKTRGQQVTLRCSSQSGHNTVSWYQQALGQGPQFIFQYYREEENGRGNFPPRFSGLQFPNYSSELNVNALELDDSALYLCASSLGQGANTGELFFGEGSRLTVL.